In its sample, the clone carrying this TCR beta chain was seen many times. The antigen remains undetermined. Germline V CDR1 and CDR2: SGHVS, FQNEAQ. The CDR3 spans 12 residues. The V end was cut by 5 bases, the J end by 7 bases, with 8 bases between. These data belong to a study of early T cells in non-severe SARS-CoV-2 infection. The study, taken as a whole, reports: The matching step, a VDJdb search, favored anti-spike CD8 responses and missed private and CD4 specificities.

A single record per CDR3 protein comes from TCRdb applying MiXCR to the 5' RACE reads. The sample lists over 45,000 distinct CDR3 sequences; about 15% were seen once. Source: whole blood, taken at baseline. The chain joins TRBV7-8 to TRBJ1-4, with a tentative D call TRBD1 (6 bases). The receptor's source is an adult who was a healthcare worker with PCR-confirmed SARS-CoV-2 infection or an uninfected control (not recorded which). Here the CDR3 DNA reads TGTGCCAGCAGCGGGGGCAGTGAAAAACTGTTTTTT. Translation: CASSGGSEKLFF.